A single T cell receptor (beta chain) is shown here with its context. This specimen comes from a study of cytomegalovirus exposure and HLA in healthy donors. Across the study: Most genotyped donors, around 86% of roughly 400, had Caucasian-associated genetic ancestry.

The PCR made use of 60 Vbeta and 13 Jbeta primers. Produced via immunoSEQ multiplex PCR; TCRdb's table is partial and in-frame only. The profile covers roughly 98,000 clones, with approximately 75% appearing a single time and roughly an eighth taken by the ten largest. This CDR3 region has 17 residues. Trimming cost V 5 bases and J 2 bases; bases outside gene matches: 12. Germline assignment: CDR1 SGHAT and CDR2 FQNNGV. The source material was PBMCs. The receptor was isolated from a woman aged 70 to 79 in good health and CMV-seropositive. The rearrangement joins TRBV11-2 to TRBJ1-3, with TRBD1 identical over 7 bases. The CDR3 loop is CASSPRQGRAAGNTIYF. In DNA form, the CDR3 reads TGTGCCAGCAGCCCAAGACAGGGAAGGGCGGCTGGAAACACCATATATTTT.